This TCR beta chain was identified during a study of Ad26.COV2.S vaccination and SARS-CoV-2 variants. About the study: Donor was in the COV1001 Ad26.COV2.S trial arm. Intramuscular Ad26.COV2.S doses were given once or twice, 56 days apart.

Broader study findings: Those who received the vaccine showed greater spike-specific TCR breadth than those given placebo. Responses of T cells in total may have been underestimated by the TCR breadth and depth analyses.

The treatment is: roughly 19 received Ad26.COV2.S at low or high dose, single or two shots; about 5 received placebo; per-sample allocation not given. Each sample was drawn 63 days after the first injection (of vaccine or placebo). Profiling relied on immunoSEQ multiplex PCR, and the TCRdb table lists in-frame clones only, not all of them. This table holds 200,000 to 300,000 clones, 70% to 90% found once. This clone was seen a single time. Its antigen is unknown. Germline V lookup: CDR1 SGHRS, CDR2 YFSETQ. CDR3 size: 20 residues. The junction had 16 bases not matched to a gene; V was cut back by 0 bases and J by 0 bases.

The V and J genes are TRBV5-1 and TRBJ2-7; 9 positions match TRBD1. The sequence came from a person aged 18-65 years who received the Ad26.COV2.S COVID-19 vaccine or a placebo. Sequenced material: peripheral blood, taken in a trial of Ad26.COV2.S vaccine versus placebo. DNA for the CDR3: TGCGCCAGCAGCTTGGGGGCGTGGACAGGGGTATCTATGAGCTCCTACGAGCAGTACTTC. Its translation is CASSLGAWTGVSMSSYEQYF.